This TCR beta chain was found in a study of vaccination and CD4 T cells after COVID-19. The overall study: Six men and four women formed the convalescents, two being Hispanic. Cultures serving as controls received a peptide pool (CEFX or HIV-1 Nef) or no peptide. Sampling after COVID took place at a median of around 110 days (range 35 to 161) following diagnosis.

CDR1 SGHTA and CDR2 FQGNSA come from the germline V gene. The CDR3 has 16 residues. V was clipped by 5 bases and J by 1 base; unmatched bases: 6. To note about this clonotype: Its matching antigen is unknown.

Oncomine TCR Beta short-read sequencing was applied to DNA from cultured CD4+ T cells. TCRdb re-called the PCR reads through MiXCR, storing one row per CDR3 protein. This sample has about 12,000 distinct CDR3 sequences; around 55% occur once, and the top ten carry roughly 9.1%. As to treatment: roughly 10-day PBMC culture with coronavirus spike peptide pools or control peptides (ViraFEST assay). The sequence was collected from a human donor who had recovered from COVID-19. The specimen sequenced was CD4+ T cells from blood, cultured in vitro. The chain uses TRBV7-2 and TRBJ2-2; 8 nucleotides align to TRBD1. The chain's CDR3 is CASSRGQGGNTGELFF. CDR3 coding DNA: TGTGCCAGCAGCCGAGGACAGGGCGGGAACACCGGGGAGCTGTTTTTT.